Sequencing of this T cell receptor beta chain was carried out in a study of T cell responses to AZD1222 COVID-19 vaccine. TCRdb keeps only in-frame clones here, not all; method: immunoSEQ multiplex PCR. The data contain 95,000 to 150,000 clones, about 91% of them singletons. The V and J ends lost 0 bases and 1 base respectively, with 8 bases between them. CDR3 length: 15 amino acids. Germline assignment: CDR1 SGHRS and CDR2 YFSETQ. This receptor was identified in an adult in good health. The chain has TRBV5-1 and TRBJ1-3; D ambiguous. The specimen was peripheral blood, collected on day 0 of AZD1222 vaccination. CDR3 sequence reads: CASSLGGPSGNTIYF. CDR3 bases: TGCGCCAGCAGCTTGGGGGGTCCTTCTGGAAACACCATATATTTT.